These 21 T cell receptor beta chains share one sample of origin, sequenced in a study of blood T cell repertoires in COVID-19. Here immunoSEQ multiplex PCR was the method, and the copy in TCRdb shows in-frame clones only, minus some. The data contain some 200,000 clones, about four fifths of them singletons. Sequencing was carried out using peripheral blood. These receptor sequences come from a woman aged 60-75 years with acute or convalescent COVID-19.

This chain joins TRBV28 and TRBJ2-1, with D possibly matching TRBD1 (6 bases). Trimming removed 8 bases from V and 10 bases from J, with 12 bases in between. Germline V lookup: CDR1 MDHEN, CDR2 SYDVKM. The CDR3 consists of 11 residues. CDR3 coding DNA: TGTGCCAGCCGATACAGGGACGAGCAGTTCTTC. Translation: CASRYRDEQFF.

This chain links TRBV5-4 with TRBJ2-4; D is possibly TRBD1 (6 bases). The germline V and J ends were trimmed by 0 bases and 6 bases, with 10 bases remaining between them. This CDR3 region has 14 residues. Germline CDR1 SGHNT, CDR2 YYREEE (reference sequence). CDR3 sequence reads: CASSLGQGLNIQYF. CDR3 coding DNA: TGTGCCAGCAGCTTGGGGCAGGGGCTAAACATTCAGTACTTC.

J is TRBJ2-1 and V is TRBV25-1; D uncertain. The germline V and J ends were trimmed by 8 bases and 3 bases, with 11 bases remaining between them. There are 13 residues in the CDR3. CDR1 and CDR2 (germline): MGHDK, SYGVNS. CDR3 amino acids: CASGKGDYNEQFF. CDR3 DNA: TGTGCCAGCGGCAAAGGAGACTACAATGAGCAGTTCTTC.

This chain's CDR3 is CASSVAPGTEQFF. The CDR3 nucleotides read TGTGCCAGCAGCGTAGCCCCCGGGACAGAGCAGTTCTTC. The genes are TRBV9 and TRBJ2-1, with D perhaps matching TRBD1 (6 bases). The CDR3 totals 13 residues. V shed 0 bases and J shed 10 bases, with 11 bases lying between them. Per the germline V gene, CDR1 is SGDLS and CDR2 is YYNGEE.

The rearrangement joins TRBV28 to TRBJ1-1; TRBD1 is a possible D gene (5 bases). Germline V gene sequence: CDR1 MDHEN, CDR2 SYDVKM. This CDR3 region has 13 residues. The V end was cut by 3 bases, the J end by 7 bases, with 12 bases between. Written as DNA, the CDR3 is TGTGCCAGCAGTTTGGAGGGGTTAGATGAAGCTTTCTTT. Translation gives CASSLEGLDEAFF.

This CDR3 reads CASSAPTYNSPLHF. In DNA form, the CDR3 reads TGTGCCAGCAGCGCTCCTACCTATAATTCACCCCTCCACTTT. This chain uses TRBV7-2 with TRBJ1-6; D remains unclear. The CDR3 loop spans 14 amino acids. CDR1 and CDR2 from the germline V gene are SGHTA and FQGNSA. V shed 5 bases and J shed 2 bases, with 7 bases lying between them.

There are a few counts of this clone. The rearrangement uses TRBV5-5 and TRBJ2-7; TRBD2 matches at 8 bases. Germline lookup yields CDR1 SGHKS and CDR2 YYEKEE (reference sequence). The V and J ends lost 0 bases and 7 bases, in that order; junction bases with no gene match: 3. The CDR3 is 13 amino acids. CDR3 loop: CASSLGSSGEQYF. The DNA for the CDR3 is TGTGCCAGCAGCTTGGGGTCTAGCGGGGAGCAGTACTTC. Full variable domain (missing parts from reference TRBV5-5 and TRBJ2-7): DAGVTQSPTHLIKTRGQQVTLRCSPISGHKSVSWYQQVLGQGPQFIFQYYEKEERGRGNFPDRFSARQFPNYSSELNVNALLLGDSALYLCASSLGSSGEQYFGPGTRLTVT.

The chain combines TRBV27 with TRBJ2-7; D might be TRBD1 (6 bases). V lost 2 bases and J 4 bases, leaving 12 bases between the germline ends. Germline values: CDR1 MNHEY, CDR2 SMNVEV (reference sequence). CDR3 length: 14 residues. The CDR3 reads CASSLEGGNYEQYF. In nucleotides, the CDR3 is TGTGCCAGCAGTTTAGAAGGGGGTAATTACGAGCAGTACTTC.

J is TRBJ1-4 and V is TRBV2; 8 bases fit TRBD1. The germline gives CDR1 SNHLY, CDR2 FYNNEI. The CDR3 covers 13 residues. The V segment lost 1 base and the J segment 11 bases; nucleotides outside the gene matches: 3. Here the CDR3 DNA reads TGTGCCAGCAGTGAAGGGACAGGGAGCAAACTGTTTTTT. It encodes CASSEGTGSKLFF.

This clone occurred a few times. This rearrangement joins TRBV7-3 to TRBJ2-3, with 10 positions matching TRBD2. Trimming removed 2 bases from V and 1 base from J; junction bases left unmatched: 0. The germline CDR1 and CDR2 sequences are SGHTA and FQGTGA. This CDR3 spans 15 amino acids. CDR3 sequence (DNA): TGTGCCAGCAGCTTAGGACTAGCGGGCACAGATACGCAGTATTTT. The encoded protein is CASSLGLAGTDTQYF.

This chain connects TRBV2 to TRBJ2-1, with 7 bases lining up with TRBD2. The ends lost 4 bases at V and 7 bases at J; junction bases unmatched: 16. CDR1 SNHLY and CDR2 FYNNEI come from the germline V gene. The CDR3 sequence is 17 residues long. Here the CDR3 reads CASSAKGAGDSRNEQFF. The CDR3 DNA reads TGTGCCAGCAGTGCAAAGGGCGCGGGGGACTCGAGGAATGAGCAGTTCTTC.

This chain links TRBV14 with TRBJ1-2; D is undetermined. This CDR3 has 12 residues. V was shortened by 1 base and J by 9 bases, with 9 bases between the two germline ends. Germline V CDR1 and CDR2: SGHDN, FVKESK. CDR3 sequence (DNA): TGTGCCAGCAGCCAAGTTAGTCTTCGCTACACCTTC. Residues: CASSQVSLRYTF.

The rearrangement uses TRBV25-1 and TRBJ1-6; D might be TRBD1 (6 bases). V was trimmed by 4 bases and J by 6 bases, leaving 13 bases between them. Germline V gives CDR1 MGHDK, CDR2 SYGVNS. The CDR3 totals 15 residues. CDR3 loop: CASSALDRSNSPLHF. As DNA, the CDR3 is TGTGCCAGCAGTGCCCTAGACAGGAGTAATTCACCCCTCCACTTT.

The J gene is TRBJ2-1, the V gene TRBV11-1; TRBD1 is a possible D gene (6 bases). The CDR3 is made up of 13 amino acids. CDR1 SGHAT and CDR2 FQDESV come from the germline V gene (reference sequence). The V end lost 5 bases, the J end lost 9 bases, and 14 bases lay between the germline ends. This CDR3 is CASSPRGRGEQFF. CDR3 DNA: TGTGCCAGCAGCCCCCGGGGCAGGGGTGAGCAGTTCTTC.

The chain is built from TRBV11-1 and TRBJ1-1, with D maybe TRBD1 (5 bases). Trimming took off 3 bases at V and 3 bases at J, with 11 bases between the two ends. The CDR3 has 14 amino acids. CDR1 is SGHAT, CDR2 FQDESV, per germline (reference sequence). CDR3 residues: CASSFRQGDTEAFF. CDR3 DNA sequence: TGTGCCAGCAGCTTTCGGCAGGGTGACACTGAAGCTTTCTTT. Full variable domain (missing parts from reference TRBV11-1 and TRBJ1-1): EAEVAQSPRYKITEKSQAVAFWCDPISGHATLYWYRQILGQGPELLVQFQDESVVDDSQLPKDRFSAERLKGVDSTLKIQPAELGDSAMYLCASSFRQGDTEAFFGQGTRLTVV.

This sequence joins TRBV6-5 and TRBJ1-5, with 7 bases that match TRBD1. V lost 5 bases, J lost 2 bases, and 3 bases stayed unmatched. This CDR3 contains 14 residues. Germline V CDR1 and CDR2: MNHEY, SVGAGI. The CDR3 region is CASSPTGGNQPQHF. Written as DNA, the CDR3 is TGTGCCAGCAGTCCCACAGGGGGCAATCAGCCCCAGCATTTT.

This chain uses TRBV7-9 with TRBJ1-2, with TRBD1 matching over 7 bases. The CDR3 covers 14 residues. Germline V gene sequence: CDR1 SEHNR, CDR2 FQNEAQ (reference sequence). Trimming removed 5 bases from V and 4 bases from J; junction bases left unmatched: 7. For the CDR3, the DNA is TGTGCCAGCAGCAACACTCAGGGGGGCTATGGCTACACCTTC. Its protein product is CASSNTQGGYGYTF.

The V and J genes are TRBV28 and TRBJ1-1; TRBD1 matches at 7 bases. V gave up 4 bases and J gave up 6 bases; unmatched junction bases: 8. The CDR3 totals 14 residues. Germline CDR1 is MDHEN and CDR2 is SYDVKM. This CDR3 reads CASSSPTGVPEAFF. The CDR3 DNA reads as TGTGCCAGCAGTTCGCCCACAGGGGTCCCTGAAGCTTTCTTT.

This chain uses TRBV6-1 with TRBJ1-1; 8 bases align to TRBD1. The CDR3 is made up of 12 amino acids. After removal of 2 bases from V and 11 bases from J, the junction contained 4 bases not matched to a gene. The germline V gene has CDR1 MNHNS and CDR2 SASEGT. In DNA form, the CDR3 reads TGTGCCAGCAGTGAACAGGGGGCGACTGCTTTCTTT. It is translated as CASSEQGATAFF.

J is TRBJ2-7 and V is TRBV18; D may be TRBD1 (5 bases). The CDR3 sequence is 14 residues long. Germline values: CDR1 KGHSH, CDR2 LQKENI. The V end lost 2 bases, the J end lost 3 bases, and 11 bases lay between the germline ends. Here the CDR3 DNA reads TGTGCCAGCTCACCAAGGCAGGGCCTCTACGAGCAGTACTTC. It yields the protein CASSPRQGLYEQYF.

The CDR3 sequence: CASSVGYGYTF. The CDR3 region has the DNA TGTGCCAGCAGTGTCGGCTATGGCTACACCTTC. The chain recombines TRBV12-3 or TRBV12-4 with TRBJ1-2; D is ambiguous. V lost 5 bases and J 4 bases, leaving 5 bases between the germline ends. The CDR3 runs 11 residues.